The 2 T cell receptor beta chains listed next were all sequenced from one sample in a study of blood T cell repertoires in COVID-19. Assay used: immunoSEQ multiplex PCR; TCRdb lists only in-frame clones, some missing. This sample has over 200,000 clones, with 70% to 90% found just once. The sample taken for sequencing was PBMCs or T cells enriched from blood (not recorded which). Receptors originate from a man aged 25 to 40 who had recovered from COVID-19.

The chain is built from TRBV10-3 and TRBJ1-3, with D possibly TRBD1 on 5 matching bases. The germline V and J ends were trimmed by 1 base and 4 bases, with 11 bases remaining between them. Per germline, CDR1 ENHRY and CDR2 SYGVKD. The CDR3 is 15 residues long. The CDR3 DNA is TGTGCCATCAGTGAGTTACCAGGGCGAGGAAACACCATATATTTT. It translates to CAISELPGRGNTIYF.

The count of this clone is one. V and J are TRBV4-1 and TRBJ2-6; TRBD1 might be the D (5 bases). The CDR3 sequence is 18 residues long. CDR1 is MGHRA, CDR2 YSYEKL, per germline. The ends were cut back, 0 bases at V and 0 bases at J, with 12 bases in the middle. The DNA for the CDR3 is TGCGCCAGCAGCCAAGATTGGCGGACACCCTCTGGGGCCAACGTCCTGACTTTC. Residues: CASSQDWRTPSGANVLTF.